The TCR beta chain described here comes from a study of cytomegalovirus exposure and HLA in healthy donors. This CDR3 region has 17 residues. CDR1 and CDR2 from the germline V gene are SGHTS and YDEGEE. V shed 2 bases, J shed 4 bases, and the junction held 8 bases outside the gene matches. 60 Vbeta and 13 Jbeta primers were used in PCR. TCRdb keeps only in-frame clones here, not all; method: immunoSEQ multiplex PCR. The sample has roughly 150,000 clones, about 85% seen once. The gene calls are TRBV5-8 and TRBJ2-1, with TRBD2 identical over 11 bases. Sample: PBMCs. This TCR was recovered from a man aged 25 to 40 in good health and CMV-seropositive. In DNA form, the CDR3 reads TGTGCCAGCAGCTTAGCCTATAGCGGGAGGGAATACAATGAGCAGTTCTTC. As protein: CASSLAYSGREYNEQFF.